Below, 24 T cell receptor beta chains from the same sample are listed, as sequenced in a study of cytomegalovirus exposure and HLA in healthy donors. The PCR used 60 Vbeta and 13 Jbeta primers. TCRdb's table, derived via immunoSEQ multiplex PCR, lists solely in-frame clones and lacks some. The sample yields roughly 110,000 clones, roughly 80% seen once. Sequences were obtained from PBMCs. The receptors were sampled from a man aged 25-40 years in good health and CMV-seronegative.

This clone was counted between two and nine times. The genes are TRBV29-1 and TRBJ2-3; D is unclear. The V end lost 2 bases, the J end lost 4 bases, and 7 bases lay between the germline ends. CDR3 size: 12 residues. In germline, CDR1 is SQVTM, CDR2 ANQGSEA. CDR3 nucleotides: TGCAGCGTTGAACTTGAGGCAGATACGCAGTATTTT. Its protein is CSVELEADTQYF.

The chain uses TRBV5-1 and TRBJ2-3; a possible D gene is TRBD2 (5 bases). CDR3 length: 14 amino acids. V was pared by 2 bases and J by 1 base, with 8 bases between. Germline assignment: CDR1 SGHRS and CDR2 YFSETQ. CDR3 amino acids: CASSLGLRTDTQYF. In DNA form, the CDR3 reads TGCGCCAGCAGCTTAGGACTCCGCACAGATACGCAGTATTTT.

This CDR3 reads CAWTGGGANYEQYF. The CDR3 region has the DNA TGTGCCTGGACTGGTGGGGGGGCCAACTACGAGCAGTACTTC. This sequence joins TRBV30 and TRBJ2-7; D is possibly TRBD2 (7 bases). Germline-derived CDR1 and CDR2 are GTSNPN and SVGIG (reference sequence). Trimming took 4 bases from V and 3 from J, leaving 16 bases between them. This CDR3 contains 14 residues.

The chain couples TRBV9 to TRBJ1-1; possibly TRBD1 for D (5 bases). The CDR3 has 14 amino acids. Trimming took off 3 bases at V and 1 base at J, with 10 bases between the two ends. The germline V gene encodes CDR1 SGDLS and CDR2 YYNGEE. The CDR3 nucleotides read TGTGCCAGCAGCGCCTTTACAGGGAACACTGAAGCTTTCTTT. This translates into CASSAFTGNTEAFF.

The chain carries TRBV29-1 and TRBJ2-7; 13 bases align to TRBD2. This CDR3 comprises 14 residues. The germline CDR1 and CDR2 sequences are SQVTM and ANQGSEA. J gave up 3 bases and V 3 bases, and 2 bases lay outside the gene matches. Here the CDR3 reads CSVDGLAGVYEQYF. CDR3 in DNA: TGCAGCGTTGACGGACTAGCGGGGGTCTACGAGCAGTACTTC.

The chain joins TRBV5-6 to TRBJ2-7; D gene unclear. Between the trimmed V and J ends, which lost 0 bases and 7 bases, there was a span of 11 bases. Germline CDR1 and CDR2: SGHDT and YYEEEE. This CDR3 is 13 amino acids long. The chain's CDR3 is CASSLGFRSEQYF. The DNA of the CDR3 is TGTGCCAGCAGCTTGGGGTTCAGATCGGAGCAGTACTTC.

The chain employs TRBV7-2 and TRBJ2-5, with D perhaps matching TRBD2 (6 bases). This CDR3 is built from 16 residues. Germline V gene lookup returns CDR1 SGHTA and CDR2 FQGNSA. V was trimmed by 4 bases and J by 4 bases, leaving 19 bases between them. CDR3 sequence: CASSWRRGRQGETQYF. Here the CDR3 DNA reads TGTGCCAGCAGCTGGCGGAGGGGTCGTCAAGGAGAGACCCAGTACTTC.

The chain joins TRBV6-5 to TRBJ1-3, with a tentative D call TRBD1 (6 bases). The CDR3 covers 15 residues. The germline CDR1 and CDR2 sequences are MNHEY and SVGAGI. The V end lost 6 bases, the J end lost 0 bases, and 12 bases lay between the germline ends. Here the CDR3 reads CASSLQGHSGNTIYF. The CDR3 DNA reads TGTGCCAGCAGCCTCCAGGGACACTCTGGAAACACCATATATTTT.

This clone was counted between two and nine times. V usage is TRBV6-1 and J usage is TRBJ1-1; no clear D. The ends were cut back, 2 bases at V and 5 bases at J, with 15 bases in the middle. Germline CDR1 and CDR2: MNHNS and SASEGT. This CDR3 has 15 amino acids. The CDR3 DNA follows: TGTGCCAGCAGTGAATATGCAGACGGGTCGACTGAAGCTTTCTTT. As protein: CASSEYADGSTEAFF.

This sequence joins TRBV7-9 and TRBJ2-6; no clear D gene. The CDR3 length is 15 residues. CDR1 is SEHNR, CDR2 FQNEAQ, per germline (reference sequence). V dropped 1 base and J dropped 1 base, with 5 bases sitting between them. The CDR3 spells CASSLDGSGANVLTF. DNA of the CDR3: TGTGCCAGCAGCTTAGACGGTTCTGGGGCCAACGTCCTGACTTTC.

This clone was seen a single time. The chain couples TRBV10-1 to TRBJ2-2, with 7 nucleotides matching TRBD1. The CDR3 runs to 14 residues. The V gene end was trimmed by 10 bases and the J gene end by 1 base; junction bases not matched to a gene: 6. Germline CDR1 and CDR2: WNHNN and SYGVQD (reference sequence). The CDR3 bases are TGCGCCACCTCCGGGACAGTGAACACCGGGGAGCTGTTTTTT. It codes for CATSGTVNTGELFF.

V usage is TRBV30 and J usage is TRBJ2-7; tentative D call: TRBD1 (5 bases). The CDR3 extends over 15 amino acids. V shed 3 bases and J shed 0 bases, with 15 bases lying between them. Germline V gene lookup returns CDR1 GTSNPN and CDR2 SVGIG (reference sequence). The CDR3 region is CAWRIEDTHSYEQYF. CDR3 bases: TGTGCCTGGAGAATAGAGGACACACACTCCTACGAGCAGTACTTC.

This clone occurred a few times. The chain links TRBV4-2 to TRBJ1-1, with 10 positions matching TRBD1. Germline V gene data show CDR1 as LGHNA and CDR2 as YNFKEQ. The CDR3 spans 14 residues. J gave up 5 bases and V 1 base, and 1 base lay outside the gene matches. The CDR3 DNA reads TGTGCCAGCAGCCAAGTGGACAGGGGGACTGAAGCTTTCTTT. It specifies CASSQVDRGTEAFF.

Comments on this clone: Other DNA sequences in this specimen translate into the identical CDR3. This chain uses TRBV9 with TRBJ2-3; 10 bases are shared with TRBD2. Germline CDR1 reads SGDLS; CDR2 reads YYNGEE. V lost 2 bases, J lost 1 base, and 1 base stayed unmatched. The CDR3 extends over 15 amino acids. Here the CDR3 reads CASSVGTSGTDTQYF. The CDR3, as DNA: TGTGCCAGCAGCGTGGGGACTAGCGGCACAGATACGCAGTATTTT.

The sample holds one count of this clone. The chain employs TRBV6-1 and TRBJ1-2; TRBD1 matches at 7 bases. The J segment lost 2 bases and the V segment lost 0 bases, leaving 3 bases of the junction unmatched. The CDR3 runs to 15 residues. Germline V CDR1 and CDR2: MNHNS, SASEGT. The CDR3 bases are TGTGCCAGCAGTGAAGCGGTCAGGGGGAACTATGGCTACACCTTC. Translated, it gives CASSEAVRGNYGYTF.

The J gene is TRBJ1-1, the V gene TRBV2; D gene uncertain. Germline-derived CDR1 and CDR2 are SNHLY and FYNNEI. CDR3 length: 13 amino acids. The V end lost 6 bases, the J end lost 1 base, and 9 bases lay between the germline ends. CDR3 in amino acids: CASSVTRNTEAFF. The CDR3 bases are TGTGCCAGCAGCGTTACAAGGAACACTGAAGCTTTCTTT.

This clone was seen a single time. V is TRBV29-1 and J is TRBJ2-5, with 8 bases lining up with TRBD2. Germline values: CDR1 SQVTM, CDR2 ANQGSEA. Trimming at V came to 6 bases and at J to 1 base, leaving 1 base not matched to a gene. CDR3 size: 12 residues. CDR3 in amino acids: CSVGTSQETQYF. The CDR3 DNA is TGCAGCGTAGGGACTAGCCAAGAGACCCAGTACTTC.

The chain couples TRBV6-1 to TRBJ1-1; D is uncertain. With 8 bases removed from V and 7 bases from J, the gap between germline ends came to 17 bases. Germline V gene sequence: CDR1 MNHNS, CDR2 SASEGT. The CDR3 length is 13 residues. The CDR3 nucleotides are TGTGCCAGCTTCAGCGTTGCCCCTCGTGAAGCTTTCTTT. It codes for CASFSVAPREAFF.

The chain is built from TRBV6-5 and TRBJ1-2, with D tentatively TRBD1 (5 bases). The V gene lost 5 bases and the J gene lost 4 bases, with 14 bases spanning the gap. Germline V lookup: CDR1 MNHEY, CDR2 SVGAGI. The CDR3 runs to 14 residues. CDR3 nucleotide sequence: TGTGCCAGCAGTCCCACGGTGGGGCCCTATGGCTACACCTTC. This codes for CASSPTVGPYGYTF.

The chain recombines TRBV11-2 with TRBJ2-1; the D gene is possibly TRBD1 (5 bases). CDR1 is SGHAT and CDR2 is FQNNGV in the germline V gene. V was clipped by 1 base and J by 11 bases, with 9 bases between them. CDR3 length: 12 residues. The CDR3 nucleotides read TGTGCCAGCAGCTTAGGGACACAAAAGCAGTTCTTC. Its protein product is CASSLGTQKQFF.

This chain joins TRBV7-2 and TRBJ2-5; the D gene is possibly TRBD2 (6 bases). Per the germline V gene, CDR1 is SGHTA and CDR2 is FQGNSA. The CDR3 extends over 14 amino acids. Deletions cut 1 base from V and 4 bases from J, with 10 bases between. CDR3 loop: CASSLGGAGETQYF. For the CDR3, the DNA is TGTGCCAGCAGCTTAGGCGGGGCTGGAGAGACCCAGTACTTC.

This chain joins TRBV5-1 and TRBJ2-1; weak D call: TRBD2 (7 bases). This CDR3 region has 15 residues. Germline values: CDR1 SGHRS, CDR2 YFSETQ. Trimming left V 3 bases short and J 8 bases short, with 18 bases between. CDR3 sequence: CASSSLPGGMHEQFF. Here the CDR3 DNA reads TGCGCCAGCAGCTCCCTGCCGGGGGGCATGCATGAGCAGTTCTTC.

The chain couples TRBV6-5 to TRBJ2-3; 9 positions match TRBD2. Germline CDR1 and CDR2: MNHEY and SVGAGI. This CDR3 has 14 residues. Trimming cost V 6 bases and J 11 bases; bases outside gene matches: 12. In nucleotides, the CDR3 is TGTGCCAGCAGGCCCTCGGGTAGCGGGAGCGAGCAGTATTTT. This codes for CASRPSGSGSEQYF.

This chain links TRBV15 with TRBJ1-1; D call uncertain. CDR1 LNHNV and CDR2 YYDKDF come from the germline V gene (reference sequence). The CDR3 consists of 15 residues. The V end lost 0 bases, the J end lost 11 bases, and 19 bases lay between the germline ends. The CDR3 bases are TGTGCCACCAGCAGAGATAGAGAAGGAGGGCACTGGGCTTTCTTT. Amino acid sequence: CATSRDREGGHWAFF.